A single sample gave rise to the 5 T cell receptor beta chains below, sequenced in a study of T cell responses to AZD1222 COVID-19 vaccine. Clones were sequenced by immunoSEQ multiplex PCR, and TCRdb holds only the in-frame ones, with some missing. Seen here are 150,000 to 200,000 clones, 80% to 95% observed once, and the top ten hold approximately 1.8%. The sequences come from peripheral blood, collected 28 days after the second AZD1222 dose. These receptors were obtained from an adult who received the AZD1222 COVID-19 vaccine.

V is TRBV29-1 and J is TRBJ2-1, with 9 bases identical to TRBD1. The CDR3 consists of 13 residues. Trimming took 4 bases from V and 9 from J; bases not matched to a gene: 7. Germline V gives CDR1 SQVTM, CDR2 ANQGSEA. CDR3 DNA sequence: TGCAGCGTTGTACAGGGACAGGGCTCTGAGCAGTTCTTC. Translated: CSVVQGQGSEQFF.

CDR3 in amino acids: CASTFIGDQPQHF. The CDR3 DNA follows: TGTGCCAGTACCTTTATTGGGGATCAGCCCCAGCATTTT. The chain links TRBV19 to TRBJ1-5, with D uncertain. The germline V gene encodes CDR1 LNHDA and CDR2 SQIVND (reference sequence). Trimming stripped 7 bases from V and 5 bases from J, with 12 bases between. This CDR3 is built from 13 residues.

The V gene is TRBV5-1, the J gene TRBJ1-4; perhaps TRBD1 as D (6 bases). The V gene's germline CDR1 is SGHRS and CDR2 YFSETQ. V lost 4 bases, J lost 7 bases, and 14 bases lay in between. This CDR3 has 14 residues. The CDR3 coding sequence is TGCGCCAGCAGCCCCGGGGGCTCTAGTGAAAAACTGTTTTTT. Encoded protein: CASSPGGSSEKLFF.

The rearrangement uses TRBV30 and TRBJ1-1; TRBD1 might be the D (6 bases). Deletions cut 0 bases from V and 0 bases from J, with 11 bases between. Germline CDR1 GTSNPN, CDR2 SVGIG (reference sequence). This CDR3 spans 15 amino acids. The CDR3 region is CAWSVGQIMNTEAFF. The CDR3 region has the DNA TGTGCCTGGAGTGTCGGACAGATAATGAACACTGAAGCTTTCTTT.

The chain joins TRBV6-6 to TRBJ1-6; D is perhaps TRBD1 (6 bases). This CDR3 contains 18 residues. V was cut by 5 bases and J by 2 bases, with 19 bases left in between. Germline V gene data show CDR1 as MNHNY and CDR2 as SVGAGI (reference sequence). The CDR3 nucleotides read TGTGCCAGCAGTCCCTGGGACACCGGGGAGGCCTATAATTCACCCCTCCACTTT. Translated, it gives CASSPWDTGEAYNSPLHF.